Listed below are T cell receptor beta chains from one sample, sequenced in a study of CD8 T cells in Susac syndrome. TCRdb re-called the immunoSEQ multiplex PCR reads through MiXCR, storing one row per CDR3 protein. The sample contains over 150,000 distinct CDR3 sequences, about 95% of which appear only once. Sequenced sample: CD4+ T cells from PBMCs. The receptors were sampled from a human donor with Susac syndrome. Each CDR3 is given with its conserved first and last residue. The D gene is left open where the match is weak. Expanded clones get a size class; other rows say once, few or many, or leave the size out.

d_call	clone_size	v_call	j_call	cdr3_aa	cdr3_nt
NA	once	TRBV12-3/TRBV12-4	TRBJ2-3	CASSLARKGGTQYF	TGTGCCAGCAGTTTAGCTCGGAAAGGGGGGACGCAGTATTTT
NA	NA	TRBV12-3/TRBV12-4	TRBJ1-1	CASTLGGPQAFF	TGTGCCAGCACGCTCGGGGGACCCCAAGCTTTCTTT
NA	NA	TRBV19	TRBJ1-2	CASRHRDLDYGYTF	TGTGCCAGTAGGCACAGGGATTTAGACTATGGCTACACCTTC
NA	NA	TRBV29-1	TRBJ2-1	CSVRGSYNEQFF	TGCAGCGTAAGGGGGTCCTACAATGAGCAGTTCTTC
NA	NA	TRBV30	TRBJ1-4	CAWQHQATNEKLFF	TGTGCCTGGCAACACCAGGCAACTAATGAAAAACTGTTTTTT
NA	NA	TRBV15	TRBJ2-3	CATSRDKATDTQYF	TGTGCCACCAGCAGAGATAAGGCCACAGATACGCAGTATTTT
NA	NA	TRBV9	TRBJ1-2	CASSLGQSLYGYTF	TGTGCCAGCAGCCTCGGACAGAGTCTCTATGGCTACACCTTC
NA	NA	TRBV30	TRBJ1-1	CAWSVAHSGTEAFF	TGTGCCTGGAGTGTGGCCCATTCAGGCACTGAAGCTTTCTTT
NA	NA	TRBV11-2	TRBJ2-1	CASKTTAPRTSYNEQFF	TGTGCCAGCAAAACCACCGCCCCAAGAACCTCCTACAATGAGCAGTTCTTC
NA	NA	TRBV27	TRBJ2-7	CASSPRAGAYEQYF	TGTGCCAGCAGTCCCCGTGCAGGAGCCTACGAGCAGTACTTC
NA	NA	TRBV20-1	TRBJ2-7	CSARTGGYYEQYF	TGCAGTGCTAGGACCGGGGGATACTACGAGCAGTACTTC
TRBD1	few	TRBV5-4	TRBJ1-5	CASSYGTENQPQHF	TGTGCCAGCAGCTACGGGACAGAAAATCAGCCCCAGCATTTT
TRBD2	NA	TRBV19	TRBJ2-2	CGASGGHANTGELFF	TGTGGGGCTAGCGGGGGCCACGCGAACACCGGGGAGCTGTTTTTT
NA	NA	TRBV20-1	TRBJ1-1	CSARDAAGADTEAFF	TGCAGTGCTAGAGATGCCGCAGGCGCAGACACTGAAGCTTTCTTT
NA	NA	TRBV28	TRBJ1-4	CASSERDEKLFF	TGTGCCAGCAGCGAACGGGATGAAAAACTGTTTTTT
TRBD1	NA	TRBV12-3/TRBV12-4	TRBJ1-2	CASSLGQGAGGYTF	TGTGCCAGCAGTTTAGGACAGGGGGCAGGTGGCTACACCTTC
NA	NA	TRBV30	TRBJ1-3	CAWTDIQGNTIYF	TGTGCCTGGACAGATATACAGGGAAACACCATATATTTT
NA	NA	TRBV20-1	TRBJ1-2	CSASQRARGYGYTF	TGCAGTGCTAGTCAAAGGGCCCGTGGCTATGGCTACACCTTC
TRBD1	NA	TRBV20-1	TRBJ2-1	CSAVGQEEQFF	TGCAGTGCGGTCGGACAGGAGGAGCAGTTCTTC
NA	once	TRBV14	TRBJ2-2	CASSQEITGELFF	TGTGCCAGCAGCCAAGAAATAACCGGGGAGCTGTTTTTT
NA	NA	TRBV30	TRBJ1-5	CAWSVPVSEGLNQPQHF	TGTGCCTGGAGTGTCCCCGTCAGCGAGGGACTCAATCAGCCCCAGCATTTT
TRBD2	NA	TRBV11-1	TRBJ2-7	CATTMGPGLAGYEQYF	TGTGCCACCACTATGGGTCCCGGGCTAGCGGGTTACGAGCAGTACTTC
TRBD1	NA	TRBV6-5	TRBJ2-6	CASSYPRQGVDSGANVLTF	TGTGCCAGCAGTTACCCTAGACAGGGGGTCGACTCTGGGGCCAACGTCCTGACTTTC
TRBD1	NA	TRBV3-1	TRBJ1-2	CASSLADRGHGYTF	TGTGCCAGCAGCCTTGCTGACAGGGGGCACGGCTACACCTTC
NA	few	TRBV12-3/TRBV12-4	TRBJ1-2	CASMIGALRGGYTF	TGTGCCAGCATGATAGGGGCTCTTAGGGGGGGCTACACCTTC
NA	NA	TRBV20-1	TRBJ1-1	CSAPGQGSSEAFF	TGCAGTGCCCCCGGGCAGGGGTCTTCTGAAGCTTTCTTT
NA	NA	TRBV18	TRBJ2-3	CASSPQAGTRFTDTQYF	TGTGCCAGCTCCCCACAAGCCGGGACACGGTTCACAGATACGCAGTATTTT
NA	NA	TRBV9	TRBJ2-3	CASSDPRIGGSTDTQYF	TGTGCCAGCAGCGACCCCCGGATCGGCGGGAGCACAGATACGCAGTATTTT
NA	NA	TRBV7-9	TRBJ1-1	CASSFGPRGTEAFF	TGTGCCAGCAGCTTTGGTCCCAGGGGCACTGAAGCTTTCTTT
NA	NA	TRBV30	TRBJ1-4	CAWSVRRLNPATNEKLFF	TGTGCCTGGAGTGTACGTAGACTGAATCCCGCAACTAATGAAAAACTGTTTTTT
NA	NA	TRBV28	TRBJ1-1	CASSLRVLNTEAFF	TGTGCCAGCAGTTTACGGGTATTGAACACTGAAGCTTTCTTT
TRBD2	NA	TRBV20-1	TRBJ2-1	CSARPRVGGRNEQFF	TGCAGTGCTAGGCCCCGGGTCGGCGGGAGGAATGAGCAGTTCTTC
NA	NA	TRBV20-1	TRBJ2-2	CSASSPWTKKTGELFF	TGCAGTGCTAGCTCTCCGTGGACTAAGAAAACCGGGGAGCTGTTTTTT
NA	NA	TRBV6-6	TRBJ1-2	CASSYEGSLGYTF	TGTGCCAGCAGTTACGAAGGGTCGCTGGGCTACACCTTC
NA	once	TRBV7-2	TRBJ2-7	CASSSVGGEGEQYF	TGTGCCAGCAGCTCCGTCGGGGGAGAAGGGGAGCAGTACTTC
NA	NA	TRBV5-1	TRBJ2-7	CASSDPAGVQYF	TGCGCCAGCAGCGACCCAGCTGGGGTGCAGTACTTC
NA	NA	TRBV12-3/TRBV12-4	TRBJ1-1	CASSLLAVGDTEAFF	TGTGCCAGCAGTTTATTAGCCGTGGGGGACACTGAAGCTTTCTTT
TRBD1	NA	TRBV28	TRBJ1-2	CASRTMTGSNYGYTF	TGTGCCAGCAGGACTATGACAGGGTCGAACTATGGCTACACCTTC
TRBD1	NA	TRBV19	TRBJ1-2	CASSARSGQGANYGYTF	TGTGCCAGTAGTGCCCGTTCGGGACAGGGGGCAAACTATGGCTACACCTTC
NA	NA	TRBV6-2/TRBV6-3	TRBJ2-1	CASSLSWGEQFF	TGTGCCAGCAGCCTTAGTTGGGGTGAGCAGTTCTTC
NA	NA	TRBV24-1	TRBJ2-3	CATSDGTGSTDTQYF	TGTGCCACCAGTGACGGGACGGGGAGCACAGATACGCAGTATTTT
TRBD2	NA	TRBV3-1	TRBJ2-1	CASSPSLGGSYNEQFF	TGTGCCAGCAGCCCCTCTCTCGGGGGGTCCTACAATGAGCAGTTCTTC
TRBD1	NA	TRBV9	TRBJ2-7	CASSAGTGDVGFEQYF	TGTGCCAGCAGCGCCGGGACAGGGGACGTCGGGTTCGAGCAGTACTTC
TRBD1	once	TRBV3-1	TRBJ1-5	CASSQDGAGGEQPQHF	TGTGCCAGCAGCCAAGATGGCGCAGGGGGCGAGCAGCCCCAGCATTTT
NA	NA	TRBV5-1	TRBJ1-1	CASSLGPKFPEAFF	TGCGCCAGCAGCTTGGGGCCCAAGTTCCCTGAAGCTTTCTTT
NA	NA	TRBV3-1	TRBJ1-1	CASSGEGEEAFF	TGTGCCAGCAGCGGGGAAGGGGAAGAAGCTTTCTTT
TRBD2	once	TRBV20-1	TRBJ2-7	CSATLAGETFEQYF	TGCAGTGCTACCTTAGCGGGAGAAACCTTCGAGCAGTACTTC
NA	NA	TRBV30	TRBJ2-3	CAWCPGGTDTQYF	TGTGCCTGGTGCCCCGGTGGCACAGATACGCAGTATTTT
NA	NA	TRBV30	TRBJ1-2	CAWSRVSPYGYTF	TGTGCCTGGAGCAGGGTGTCCCCCTATGGCTACACCTTC